These T cell receptor beta chains were read from a single sample in a study of blood T cell repertoires in COVID-19. TCRdb keeps only in-frame clones here, not all; method: immunoSEQ multiplex PCR. The data hold some 150,000 clones, with around 85% observed a single time. The sample comprised peripheral blood. These receptors all stem from a woman older than 75 with acute or convalescent COVID-19. Each CDR3 is given with its conserved first and last residue. Each record gives: V gene, D gene, clone size, J gene, CDR3 protein, CDR3 DNA. D genes are given only for firm matches. The listing skips clone size in some rows; elsewhere it reads once, few, many or a size class.

TRBV29-1	TRBD1	-	TRBJ1-2	CSAGQGSSYGYTF	TGCAGCGCCGGACAGGGATCGAGCTATGGCTACACCTTC
TRBV5-4	TRBD1	once	TRBJ1-5	CASSFGLGQGRGGQPQHF	TGTGCCAGCAGCTTCGGCTTGGGACAGGGCCGCGGTGGTCAGCCCCAGCATTTT
TRBV7-9	-	-	TRBJ1-5	CASSMDSRGAQHF	TGTGCCAGCAGCATGGACAGCCGGGGGGCCCAGCATTTT
TRBV7-2	TRBD2	-	TRBJ2-5	CASSLTSGGARETQYF	TGTGCCAGCAGCCTGACTAGCGGGGGGGCTCGAGAGACCCAGTACTTC
TRBV25-1	-	-	TRBJ1-4	CASSPAMGGQREKLFF	TGTGCCAGCAGTCCCGCTATGGGGGGGCAGAGAGAAAAACTGTTTTTT
TRBV25-1	-	few	TRBJ2-7	CASSEYGSYEQYF	TGTGCCAGCAGTGAATACGGCTCCTACGAGCAGTACTTC
TRBV6-5	TRBD1	-	TRBJ1-5	CASRRDRENQPQHF	TGTGCCAGCAGGAGGGACAGGGAGAATCAGCCCCAGCATTTT
TRBV5-4	TRBD2	-	TRBJ2-3	CASSTWTSGTDTQYF	TGTGCCAGCAGCACCTGGACTAGCGGCACAGATACGCAGTATTTT
TRBV10-1	TRBD1	-	TRBJ2-1	CASSSGSGGQNEQFF	TGCGCCAGCAGCTCCGGGTCAGGGGGACAAAATGAGCAGTTCTTC
TRBV7-6	-	-	TRBJ2-1	CASSLRHQNEQFF	TGTGCCAGCAGCTTAAGACACCAGAATGAGCAGTTCTTC
TRBV7-9	-	-	TRBJ2-1	CASSLGHSYNEQFF	TGTGCCAGCAGCTTAGGTCACTCCTACAATGAGCAGTTCTTC
TRBV2	-	-	TRBJ1-1	CASTRTDLNTEAFF	TGTGCCAGTACTCGGACAGATTTGAACACTGAAGCTTTCTTT
TRBV3-1/TRBV3-2	-	-	TRBJ1-5	CASSQQGTNQPQHF	TGTGCCAGCAGCCAGCAGGGCACTAATCAGCCCCAGCATTTT
TRBV6-2/TRBV6-3	TRBD1	-	TRBJ1-5	CASSPDRGRYRGNQPQHF	TGTGCCAGCAGCCCGGACAGGGGGAGGTATCGGGGCAATCAGCCCCAGCATTTT
TRBV11-2	-	-	TRBJ1-1	CASGWGGMNTEAFF	TGTGCCAGCGGGTGGGGGGGTATGAACACTGAAGCTTTCTTT
TRBV4-1	-	-	TRBJ2-2	CASSQVSSGELFF	TGCGCCAGCAGCCAAGTTTCTTCCGGGGAGCTGTTTTTT
TRBV30	TRBD1	-	TRBJ1-5	CACRQGNSNQPQHF	TGTGCCTGCAGACAGGGAAATAGCAATCAGCCCCAGCATTTT
TRBV7-9	-	-	TRBJ1-2	CASSSGDANYGYTF	TGTGCCAGCAGCTCAGGGGACGCTAACTATGGCTACACCTTC
TRBV5-1	TRBD1	-	TRBJ1-1	CASSVPGGGSTEAFF	TGCGCCAGCAGCGTCCCAGGGGGCGGGAGCACTGAAGCTTTCTTT
TRBV20-1	-	-	TRBJ1-1	CSADQGTEAFF	TGCAGTGCTGACCAGGGAACTGAAGCTTTCTTT
TRBV13	TRBD1	-	TRBJ2-7	CASSLQPFRQGGSYEQYF	TGTGCCAGCAGCTTACAGCCCTTTCGACAGGGGGGCTCCTACGAGCAGTACTTC
TRBV5-6	TRBD1	-	TRBJ1-1	CASSLGLPGQEQNTEAFF	TGTGCCAGCAGCTTGGGGCTCCCGGGACAGGAGCAGAACACTGAAGCTTTCTTT
TRBV9	-	-	TRBJ1-2	CASSSRARYGYTF	TGTGCCAGCAGCTCGAGGGCCCGCTATGGCTACACCTTC
TRBV6-5	-	-	TRBJ1-5	CASSTARDNQPQHF	TGTGCCAGCAGTACCGCCAGGGACAATCAGCCCCAGCATTTT
TRBV9	TRBD2	-	TRBJ2-3	CASTRDASGGITDTQYF	TGTGCCAGCACCCGGGATGCTAGCGGGGGGATCACAGATACGCAGTATTTT
TRBV4-1	-	-	TRBJ1-5	CASSPWEAHQPQHF	TGCGCCAGCAGCCCCTGGGAGGCCCATCAGCCCCAGCATTTT
TRBV19	TRBD1	-	TRBJ1-5	CASRPSGQGNQPQHF	TGTGCCAGTCGACCCTCCGGACAGGGTAATCAGCCCCAGCATTTT
TRBV7-2	TRBD2	once	TRBJ2-1	CASSLGLGSRIEQFF	TGTGCCAGCAGCTTGGGACTAGGGTCCCGGATTGAGCAGTTCTTC
TRBV15	-	-	TRBJ2-1	CATSLQDLSYNEQFF	TGTGCCACCAGTTTACAGGACCTCTCCTACAATGAGCAGTTCTTC
TRBV7-2	TRBD1	many	TRBJ2-1	CASSSPTGGSEQFF	TGTGCCAGCAGCTCGCCGACAGGGGGCAGTGAGCAGTTCTTC
TRBV11-2	-	few	TRBJ1-6	CASSSPGAGKKRYNSPLHF	TGTGCCAGCAGCTCGCCAGGAGCGGGGAAAAAGAGGTATAATTCACCCCTCCACTTT
TRBV2	TRBD1	-	TRBJ1-3	CASKWDRGNTIYF	TGTGCCAGCAAATGGGACAGGGGAAACACCATATATTTT
TRBV19	-	few	TRBJ1-1	CASSIASSGTEAFF	TGTGCCAGTAGTATAGCCAGCTCGGGCACTGAAGCTTTCTTT
TRBV20-1	TRBD1	-	TRBJ1-4	CSASGQGPEKLFF	TGCAGTGCTAGTGGACAGGGACCCGAAAAACTGTTTTTT
TRBV5-6	TRBD1	-	TRBJ1-6	CASSLAGTGNSPLHF	TGTGCCAGCAGCTTGGCGGGGACAGGGAATTCACCCCTCCACTTT
TRBV11-2	-	-	TRBJ2-2	CASSLRRMNTGELFF	TGTGCCAGCAGCTTAAGGAGGATGAACACCGGGGAGCTGTTTTTT
TRBV24-1	TRBD1	once	TRBJ2-2	CATSTGANTGELFF	TGTGCCACCAGTACAGGGGCGAACACCGGGGAGCTGTTTTTT
TRBV6-6	TRBD1	-	TRBJ1-1	CASRGTGYTEAFF	TGTGCCAGCAGGGGGACAGGGTACACTGAAGCTTTCTTT
TRBV18	-	-	TRBJ1-4	CASSTRELGGTRSNEKLFF	TGTGCCAGCTCAACCAGGGAACTGGGCGGCACTCGGTCTAATGAAAAACTGTTTTTT
TRBV4-1	TRBD2	-	TRBJ2-4	CASSQGLAGFGIQYF	TGCGCCAGCAGCCAAGGGCTAGCGGGGTTTGGCATTCAGTACTTC
TRBV25-1	TRBD1	once	TRBJ2-2	CASSGGTVIRELFF	TGTGCCAGCAGTGGGGGGACAGTCATCAGGGAGCTGTTTTTT
TRBV5-1	TRBD1	-	TRBJ1-2	CASSLGQRMGAGYTF	TGCGCCAGCAGCCTGGGACAGCGGATGGGGGCTGGCTACACCTTC
TRBV7-9	-	few	TRBJ1-5	CASSPGVGQPQHF	TGTGCCAGCAGCCCAGGGGTCGGACAGCCCCAGCATTTT
TRBV24-1	-	-	TRBJ1-1	CATSGMAGKGGGAAFF	TGTGCCACCAGTGGTATGGCAGGCAAGGGCGGAGGGGCAGCTTTCTTT
TRBV6-2/TRBV6-3	-	-	TRBJ1-6	CASSYSENSPLHF	TGTGCCAGCAGTTACTCGGAGAATTCACCCCTCCACTTT
TRBV18	-	-	TRBJ1-1	CASSPPRGNTEAFF	TGTGCCAGCTCACCACCCCGAGGGAACACTGAAGCTTTCTTT
TRBV5-4	TRBD2	few	TRBJ2-1	CASSFQLASGGHNEQFF	TGTGCCAGCAGCTTTCAACTTGCTAGCGGGGGACACAATGAGCAGTTCTTC
TRBV11-2	-	-	TRBJ1-2	CASSARGVYGYTF	TGTGCCAGCAGCGCCAGGGGTGTCTATGGCTACACCTTC
TRBV18	TRBD1	-	TRBJ2-1	CASSDPDRGIYNEQFF	TGTGCCAGCTCCGACCCGGACAGGGGGATCTACAATGAGCAGTTCTTC
TRBV7-2	-	-	TRBJ1-4	CASSLGGEGGEKLFF	TGTGCCAGCAGCTTAGGCGGGGAGGGAGGTGAAAAACTGTTTTTT
TRBV5-6	TRBD1	-	TRBJ2-5	CASSGSGGQETQYF	TGTGCCAGCAGCGGGTCAGGGGGACAAGAGACCCAGTACTTC
TRBV5-6	-	-	TRBJ2-1	CASSLARSSHQDNEQFF	TGTGCCAGCAGCTTGGCTAGATCTAGCCACCAGGACAATGAGCAGTTCTTC
TRBV5-1	TRBD1	-	TRBJ2-7	CASSFTGGSYEQYF	TGCGCCAGCAGCTTTACAGGGGGGAGTTACGAGCAGTACTTC
TRBV7-6	TRBD1	-	TRBJ1-6	CASSLGDSFNSPLHF	TGTGCCAGCAGCTTAGGGGACAGTTTTAATTCACCCCTCCACTTT
TRBV19	-	-	TRBJ1-1	CASSIAGVMNTEAFF	TGTGCCAGTAGTATAGCAGGGGTCATGAACACTGAAGCTTTCTTT